The present T cell receptor beta chain was sequenced within a study of blood T cell repertoires in COVID-19. Across the study: From the United States, Italy and Spain came samples of acute and convalescent COVID-19.

In its sample, this clone was seen a few times. Trimming removed 5 bases at V and 0 bases at J, with 13 bases between. The CDR3 spans 14 residues. Germline CDR1 and CDR2: SQVTM and ANQGSEA. This table comes from immunoSEQ multiplex PCR, and its TCRdb copy is limited to in-frame clones, with some not included. The repertoire holds about 59,000 clones, with roughly 85% as singletons. This TCR came from a man between 60 and 75 years old with acute or convalescent COVID-19. The chain links TRBV29-1 to TRBJ1-1, with D uncertain. Sequenced input: peripheral blood. Here the CDR3 reads CSVTREAMNTEAFF. In DNA form, the CDR3 reads TGCAGCGTTACTCGCGAGGCAATGAACACTGAAGCTTTCTTT.